This entry lists 14 T cell receptor beta chains sequenced from one sample in a study of cytomegalovirus exposure and HLA in healthy donors. Primers for the PCR totalled 60 Vbeta and 13 Jbeta. Measured with immunoSEQ multiplex PCR; TCRdb has only the in-frame clones, and not every one. The sample has 35,000 to 55,000 clones; over 60% are singletons. Material: PBMCs. These receptors were taken from a woman younger than 45 in good health and CMV-seronegative.

The chain has TRBV9 and TRBJ2-3, with TRBD2 identical over 10 bases. CDR3 length: 16 residues. CDR1 SGDLS and CDR2 YYNGEE come from the germline V gene. The V gene end was trimmed by 2 bases and the J gene end by 0 bases; junction bases not matched to a gene: 3. The CDR3 sequence is CASSVLAGGSTDTQYF. CDR3 bases: TGTGCCAGCAGCGTGTTAGCGGGAGGTAGCACAGATACGCAGTATTTT.

The chain uses TRBV11-2 and TRBJ2-7; possibly TRBD2 for D (6 bases). V lost 5 bases and J lost 0, with 17 bases in between. The CDR3 is made up of 16 amino acids. The germline V gene has CDR1 SGHAT and CDR2 FQNNGV. CDR3 bases: TGTGCCAGCAGCCCCCCGGGGGTCGAAAGCTCCTACGAGCAGTACTTC. This translates into CASSPPGVESSYEQYF.

This clone was counted between two and nine times. This CDR3 reads CASRGPSYNSPLHF. The CDR3 nucleotides are TGTGCCAGCAGGGGGCCGTCCTATAATTCACCCCTCCACTTT. The V and J genes are TRBV5-8 and TRBJ1-6; a weak D match, TRBD1 (5 bases). This CDR3 is 14 amino acids long. The germline V gene has CDR1 SGHTS and CDR2 YDEGEE. V dropped 5 bases and J dropped 1 base, with 7 bases sitting between them. Full variable domain (missing parts from reference TRBV5-8 and TRBJ1-6): EAGVTQSPTHLIKTRGQQATLRCSPISGHTSVYWYQQALGLGLQFLLWYDEGEERNRGNFPPRFSGRQFPNYSSELNVNALELEDSALYLCASRGPSYNSPLHFGNGTRLTVT.

The chain employs TRBV29-1 and TRBJ2-7, with TRBD2 as a possible D gene (7 bases). The CDR3 extends over 12 amino acids. The V end was cut by 6 bases, the J end by 2 bases, with 11 bases between. CDR1 is SQVTM and CDR2 is ANQGSEA in the germline V gene. DNA of the CDR3: TGCAGCGTCGGAGGGGGGGCCTACGAGCAGTACTTC. Amino acid sequence: CSVGGGAYEQYF.

The chain joins TRBV4-2 to TRBJ2-1; TRBD2 aligns across 11 bases. The CDR3 consists of 15 residues. The V gene end was trimmed by 5 bases and the J gene end by 4 bases; junction bases not matched to a gene: 4. CDR1 and CDR2 (germline): LGHNA, YNFKEQ. The CDR3 nucleotides are TGTGCCAGCAGCATACTAGCGGGAGCTTACAATGAGCAGTTCTTC. It codes for CASSILAGAYNEQFF.

CDR3 protein: CASRTTDSYGYTF. The CDR3 nucleotides are TGTGCCAGCCGCACGACAGACAGCTATGGCTACACCTTC. The chain combines TRBV27 with TRBJ1-2; the D gene is possibly TRBD1 (5 bases). Looked up from germline, CDR1 is MNHEY and CDR2 is SMNVEV (reference sequence). The V gene lost 8 bases and the J gene lost 4 bases, with 14 bases spanning the gap. The CDR3 runs to 13 residues.

The V call is TRBV7-9, the J call TRBJ2-7; 7 bases are a match to TRBD1. Germline V gene data show CDR1 as SEHNR and CDR2 as FQNEAQ (reference sequence). Trimming took 5 bases from V and 3 from J; bases not matched to a gene: 4. This CDR3 contains 13 residues. The CDR3 DNA is TGTGCCAGCAGCCCCCGGACAGGCTACGAGCAGTACTTC. It codes for CASSPRTGYEQYF.

The V call is TRBV6-5, the J call TRBJ1-5; D unresolved. V lost 2 bases to trimming and J lost 11 bases, with 13 bases between them. Germline CDR1 reads MNHEY; CDR2 reads SVGAGI. CDR3 length equals 13 residues. The DNA for the CDR3 is TGTGCCAGCAGTTACACTAGGCCCGGGGCCCAGCATTTT. Translating gives CASSYTRPGAQHF.

V and J are TRBV5-1 and TRBJ2-3; 8 nucleotides match TRBD2. CDR3 length: 14 amino acids. J was trimmed by 1 base and V by 2 bases; bases with no gene match: 0. Germline assignment: CDR1 SGHRS and CDR2 YFSETQ. CDR3 loop: CASSFSGGTDTQYF. The CDR3, as DNA: TGCGCCAGCAGCTTTAGCGGGGGCACAGATACGCAGTATTTT.

The count of this clone is one. This rearrangement joins TRBV5-1 to TRBJ2-7; possibly TRBD1 for D (6 bases). Germline loops: CDR1 SGHRS, CDR2 YFSETQ. The CDR3 consists of 14 residues. Trimming took off 2 bases at V and 5 bases at J, with 14 bases between the two ends. CDR3 region: CASSFKTGGHEQYF. In nucleotides, the CDR3 is TGCGCCAGCAGCTTCAAGACAGGCGGCCACGAGCAGTACTTC.

This chain joins TRBV9 and TRBJ2-7, with TRBD1 matching over 8 bases. Trimming took 4 bases from V and 6 from J; bases not matched to a gene: 12. In germline, CDR1 is SGDLS, CDR2 YYNGEE. The CDR3 contains 15 residues. For the CDR3, the DNA is TGTGCCAGCAGCTTCGGGACAGGTCCCTACTCCGAGCAGTACTTC. Protein: CASSFGTGPYSEQYF.

The chain combines TRBV5-4 with TRBJ1-5, with 8 bases matching TRBD1. CDR1 is SGHNT and CDR2 is YYREEE in the germline V gene (reference sequence). The CDR3 has 15 residues. V trimming: 1 base; J trimming: 8 bases; junction bases outside the gene matches: 8. For the CDR3, the DNA is TGTGCCAGCAGCTTGTGGCGGACAGGGATCGAGCCCCAGCATTTT. It is translated as CASSLWRTGIEPQHF.

The chain joins TRBV10-3 to TRBJ1-1, with D possibly matching TRBD1 (6 bases). V was shortened by 7 bases and J by 0 bases, with 9 bases between the two germline ends. Germline CDR1 and CDR2: ENHRY and SYGVKD. The CDR3 has 13 amino acids. CDR3 bases: TGTGCCATCACCCGGACAGTGAACACTGAAGCTTTCTTT. This sequence encodes CAITRTVNTEAFF.

V usage is TRBV1 and J usage is TRBJ1-2; the table's D gene call, TRBD1, was not cross checked with the DNA. TRBV1 represents a pseudogene. The CDR3 totals 16 residues. The CDR3 here is CTSSQADRLKDYGYTF. CDR3 sequence (DNA): TGCACCAGCAGCCAAGCAGACAGGCTCAAGGACTATGGCTACACCTTC.